The table lists the clone carrying this T cell receptor (beta chain) with a few counts. Its antigen is unidentified. As the method for making TCR beta libraries, quantitative 5'-RACE with molecular barcodes was used. A single record per CDR3 protein comes from TCRdb applying MiXCR to the 5' RACE reads. The table has roughly 120,000 distinct CDR3 sequences, roughly an eighth seen once. CDR3 length equals 16 residues. In germline, CDR1 is SGHRS, CDR2 YFSETQ. The V segment lost 1 base and the J segment 0 bases; nucleotides outside the gene matches: 6. These data are taken from a study of CD8 T cells in ankylosing spondylitis. The study, taken as a whole, reports: Matched ankylosing spondylitis synovial fluid reportedly showed significant enrichment of disease-linked clones. Typical of ankylosing spondylitis blood, it appeared, was a TCR beta motif of roughly eight highly homologous variants.

The chain links TRBV5-1 to TRBJ1-1; 7 positions match TRBD1. This TCR came from a female donor with ankylosing spondylitis or in good health (not recorded which). The sequencing sample was made of blood, either unsorted or a sorted T cell fraction (not recorded which). CDR3: CASSLNQGELNTEAFF. In DNA, the CDR3 is TGCGCCAGCAGCTTGAACCAGGGGGAGTTGAACACTGAAGCTTTCTTT.